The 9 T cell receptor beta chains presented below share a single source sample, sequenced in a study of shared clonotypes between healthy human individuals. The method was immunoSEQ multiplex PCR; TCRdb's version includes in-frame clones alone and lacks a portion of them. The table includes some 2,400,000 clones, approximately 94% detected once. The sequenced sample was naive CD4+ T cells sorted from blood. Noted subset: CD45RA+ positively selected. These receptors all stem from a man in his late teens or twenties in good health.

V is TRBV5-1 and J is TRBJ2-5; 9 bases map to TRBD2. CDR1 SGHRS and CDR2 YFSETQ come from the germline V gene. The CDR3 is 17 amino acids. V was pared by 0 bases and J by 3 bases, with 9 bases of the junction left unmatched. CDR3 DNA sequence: TGCGCCAGCAGCTTGGCCGGCGGGCTAGCGGGGAAAGAGACCCAGTACTTC. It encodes CASSLAGGLAGKETQYF.

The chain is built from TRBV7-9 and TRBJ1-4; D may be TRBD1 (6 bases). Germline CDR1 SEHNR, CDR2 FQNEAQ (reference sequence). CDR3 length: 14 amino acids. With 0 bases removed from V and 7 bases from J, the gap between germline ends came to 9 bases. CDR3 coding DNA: TGTGCCAGCAGCTTAGCTACAGGGAGTGAAAAACTGTTTTTT. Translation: CASSLATGSEKLFF.

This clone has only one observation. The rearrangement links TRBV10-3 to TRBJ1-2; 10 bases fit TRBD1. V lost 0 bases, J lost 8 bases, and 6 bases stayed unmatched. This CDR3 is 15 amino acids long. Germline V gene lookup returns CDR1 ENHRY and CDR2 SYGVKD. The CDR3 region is CAISESRQGAEGYTF. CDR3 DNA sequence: TGTGCCATCAGTGAGTCCAGACAGGGGGCGGAAGGCTACACCTTC.

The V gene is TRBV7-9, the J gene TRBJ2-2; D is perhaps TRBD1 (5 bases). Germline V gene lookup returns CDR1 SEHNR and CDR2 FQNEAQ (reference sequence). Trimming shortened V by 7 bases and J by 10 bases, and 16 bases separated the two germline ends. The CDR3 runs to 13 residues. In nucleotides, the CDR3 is TGTGCCAGCACCAAAAGGGGCAGCGAGGAGCTGTTTTTT. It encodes CASTKRGSEELFF.

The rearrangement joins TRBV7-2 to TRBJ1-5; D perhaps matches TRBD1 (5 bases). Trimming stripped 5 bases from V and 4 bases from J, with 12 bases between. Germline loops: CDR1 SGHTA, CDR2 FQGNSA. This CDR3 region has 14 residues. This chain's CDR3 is CASSPGGVNQPQHF. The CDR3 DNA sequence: TGTGCCAGCAGCCCCGGAGGGGTGAATCAGCCCCAGCATTTT.

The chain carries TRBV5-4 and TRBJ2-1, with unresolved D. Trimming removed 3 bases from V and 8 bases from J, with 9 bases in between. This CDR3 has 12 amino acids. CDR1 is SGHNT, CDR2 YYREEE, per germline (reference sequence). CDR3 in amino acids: CASSSGLHEQFF. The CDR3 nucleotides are TGTGCCAGCAGCTCCGGGCTTCATGAGCAGTTCTTC. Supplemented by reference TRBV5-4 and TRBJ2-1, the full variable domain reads ETGVTQSPTHLIKTRGQQVTLRCSSQSGHNTVSWYQQALGQGPQFIFQYYREEENGRGNFPPRFSGLQFPNYSSELNVNALELDDSALYLCASSSGLHEQFFGPGTRLTVL.

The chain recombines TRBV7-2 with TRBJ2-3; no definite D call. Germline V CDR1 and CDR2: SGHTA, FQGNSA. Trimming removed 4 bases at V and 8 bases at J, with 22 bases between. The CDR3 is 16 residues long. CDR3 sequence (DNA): TGTGCCAGCAGCTCAACCCGTGATCTCTCCGGTGGTACGCAGTATTTT. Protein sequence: CASSSTRDLSGGTQYF.

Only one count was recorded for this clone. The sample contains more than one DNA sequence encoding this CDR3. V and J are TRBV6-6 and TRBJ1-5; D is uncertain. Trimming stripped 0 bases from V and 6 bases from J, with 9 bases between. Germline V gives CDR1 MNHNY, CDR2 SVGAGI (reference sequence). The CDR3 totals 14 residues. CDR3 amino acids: CASSYSSGSQPQHF. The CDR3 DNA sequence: TGTGCCAGCAGTTACTCATCAGGTAGTCAGCCCCAGCATTTT.

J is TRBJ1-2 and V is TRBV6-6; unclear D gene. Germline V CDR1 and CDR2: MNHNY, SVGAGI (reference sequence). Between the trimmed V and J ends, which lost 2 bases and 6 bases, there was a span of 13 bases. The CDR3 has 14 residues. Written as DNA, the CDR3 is TGTGCCAGCAGTTACATTTCGGGGAGGAATGGCTACACCTTC. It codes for CASSYISGRNGYTF.